Listed here are 23 T cell receptor beta chains from one sample, sequenced in a study of shared clonotypes between healthy human individuals. Profiling relied on immunoSEQ multiplex PCR, and the TCRdb table lists in-frame clones only, not all of them. The table has around 720,000 clones, around 73% seen once; the top ten hold around 2%. Input material: memory CD4+ T cells sorted from blood. Noted subset: CD45RA-negative fraction. The receptor source for this set is a woman aged 25 to 39 in good health.

This clone was seen once. CDR3 sequence reads: CASSFLSRPGTQETQYF. CDR3 coding DNA: TGCGCCAGCAGCTTCCTTTCCCGCCCGGGAACACAAGAGACCCAGTACTTC. The chain links TRBV5-1 to TRBJ2-5; a possible D gene is TRBD2 (5 bases). Per the germline V gene, CDR1 is SGHRS and CDR2 is YFSETQ. Trimming left V 2 bases short and J 2 bases short, with 19 bases between. This CDR3 spans 17 amino acids.

The chain carries TRBV28 and TRBJ1-1, with 7 bases lining up with TRBD1. Unmatched junction bases numbered 6, after V lost 5 bases and J lost 3 bases. Germline V lookup: CDR1 MDHEN, CDR2 SYDVKM. The CDR3 is 14 amino acids. CDR3 nucleotide sequence: TGTGCCAGCAGTGCATCGACAGGGCACACTGAAGCTTTCTTT. It encodes CASSASTGHTEAFF. Complete variable domain (other parts from reference TRBV28 and TRBJ1-1): DVKVTQSSRYLVKRTGEKVFLECVQDMDHENMFWYRQDPGLGLRLIYFSYDVKMKEKGDIPEGYSVSREKKERFSLILESASTNQTSMYLCASSASTGHTEAFFGQGTRLTVV.

The chain uses TRBV28 and TRBJ2-2; 13 bases agree with TRBD2. The CDR3 sequence is 16 residues long. With 5 bases clipped from V and 4 bases from J, the junction kept 4 bases outside the gene matches. Germline lookup yields CDR1 MDHEN and CDR2 SYDVKM. The CDR3 loop reads CASSLGLAGVTGELFF. CDR3 sequence (DNA): TGTGCCAGCAGTCTAGGACTAGCGGGAGTCACCGGGGAGCTGTTTTTT.

V and J are TRBV5-6 and TRBJ1-3; D is perhaps TRBD1 (6 bases). Germline V gene data show CDR1 as SGHDT and CDR2 as YYEEEE. V was trimmed by 0 bases and J by 0 bases, leaving 13 bases between them. This CDR3 is 17 amino acids long. DNA for the CDR3: TGTGCCAGCAGCTTGGCCTCAGGGGTCTACTCTGGAAACACCATATATTTT. It codes for CASSLASGVYSGNTIYF.

The V call is TRBV2, the J call TRBJ1-2, with a weak D call TRBD1 (6 bases). Between the trimmed V and J ends, which lost 7 bases and 2 bases, there was a span of 11 bases. Looked up from germline, CDR1 is SNHLY and CDR2 is FYNNEI. This CDR3 is 13 amino acids long. This CDR3 is CASTDSANYGYTF. The CDR3 DNA reads TGTGCCAGCACGGACAGCGCGAACTATGGCTACACCTTC.

The chain uses TRBV13 and TRBJ2-1, with D unclear. Trimming took 5 bases from V and 3 from J, leaving 11 bases between them. The CDR3 is made up of 14 amino acids. The germline CDR1 and CDR2 sequences are PRHDT and FYEKMQ (reference sequence). Here the CDR3 reads CASSRKTFYNEQFF. CDR3 nucleotide sequence: TGTGCCAGCAGCCGGAAGACATTCTACAATGAGCAGTTCTTC.

The rearrangement links TRBV2 to TRBJ1-1, with D unclear. Trimming pared 6 bases from V and 4 bases from J, leaving 15 bases between. The CDR3 length is 14 residues. Germline V lookup: CDR1 SNHLY, CDR2 FYNNEI. The CDR3 coding sequence is TGTGCCAGCAGGTCCGCCGGGGTGGGCACTGAAGCTTTCTTT. Amino acid sequence: CASRSAGVGTEAFF. Full variable domain (outside the CDR3, taken from reference TRBV2 and TRBJ1-1): EPEVTQTPSHQVTQMGQEVILRCVPISNHLYFYWYRQILGQKVEFLVSFYNNEISEKSEIFDDQFSVERPDGSNFTLKIRSTKLEDSAMYFCASRSAGVGTEAFFGQGTRLTVV.

The chain uses TRBV6-6 and TRBJ1-6; D may be TRBD1 (6 bases). The CDR3 covers 15 residues. V was cut by 6 bases and J by 9 bases, with 18 bases left in between. Germline values: CDR1 MNHNY, CDR2 SVGAGI (reference sequence). The CDR3 coding sequence is TGTGCCAGCAGGGAACAGGGAGGTGGTGGTTCACCCCTCCACTTT. This gives the protein CASREQGGGGSPLHF.

V gene TRBV28 combines with J gene TRBJ2-1; 7 bases align to TRBD2. J was trimmed by 6 bases and V by 1 base; bases with no gene match: 3. Germline V gene lookup returns CDR1 MDHEN and CDR2 SYDVKM. This CDR3 comprises 14 residues. The DNA for the CDR3 is TGTGCCAGCAGTTTATTGAGCGGGATCAATGAGCAGTTCTTC. It encodes CASSLLSGINEQFF.

J is TRBJ1-5 and V is TRBV10-2; TRBD1 matches 7 bases. CDR1 is WSHSY, CDR2 SAAADI, per germline. This CDR3 comprises 18 residues. V lost 3 bases, J lost 4 bases, and 15 bases stayed unmatched. In DNA, the CDR3 is TGCGCCAGCAGTGATGGTGTGACAGGGAGTCCACGGAATCAGCCCCAGCATTTT. Its protein product is CASSDGVTGSPRNQPQHF.

A few counts support this clone. V and J are TRBV4-1 and TRBJ1-2, with D possibly TRBD1 on 6 matching bases. Trimming cost V 4 bases and J 4 bases, with 22 bases left between them. This CDR3 spans 17 amino acids. Germline V gene lookup returns CDR1 MGHRA and CDR2 YSYEKL. As DNA, the CDR3 is TGCGCCAGCAGCCCGCGTTGGGGGGCCACAAATATCTATGGCTACACCTTC. Residues: CASSPRWGATNIYGYTF.

This clone occurred a few times. The gene calls are TRBV19 and TRBJ2-2, with D maybe TRBD2 (5 bases). The CDR3 covers 14 residues. Trimming took off 3 bases at V and 4 bases at J, with 9 bases between the two ends. Germline V gene data show CDR1 as LNHDA and CDR2 as SQIVND (reference sequence). CDR3 protein: CASSMVGVTGELFF. In DNA, the CDR3 is TGTGCCAGTAGTATGGTGGGAGTCACCGGGGAGCTGTTTTTT.

The CDR3 DNA reads TGTGCCAGCAGTTTATCAGGGGTTCTCTACGAGCAGTACTTC. Encoded protein: CASSLSGVLYEQYF. The chain uses TRBV28 and TRBJ2-7; weak D call: TRBD1 (6 bases). CDR3 length equals 14 residues. V dropped 1 base and J dropped 3 bases, with 10 bases sitting between them. CDR1 and CDR2 from the germline V gene are MDHEN and SYDVKM.

This sequence joins TRBV11-2 and TRBJ2-4; tentative D call: TRBD2 (6 bases). V dropped 1 base and J dropped 4 bases, with 8 bases sitting between them. The CDR3 length is 14 residues. Germline-derived CDR1 and CDR2 are SGHAT and FQNNGV. The CDR3 DNA sequence: TGTGCCAGCAGCTTAGGCGGGACGAAAAACATTCAGTACTTC. Encoded protein: CASSLGGTKNIQYF.

This clone was seen a handful of times. The CDR3 is CAWSVFGSAEAFF. The CDR3 nucleotides read TGTGCCTGGAGTGTTTTTGGTTCCGCTGAAGCTTTCTTT. The chain links TRBV30 to TRBJ1-1, with D hard to call. Per the germline V gene, CDR1 is GTSNPN and CDR2 is SVGIG (reference sequence). V lost 0 bases and J lost 6, with 11 bases in between. The CDR3 runs 13 residues. Drawing the rest from reference TRBV30 and TRBJ1-1, the complete variable domain is SQTIHQWPATLVQPVGSPLSLECTVEGTSNPNLYWYRQAAGRGLQLLFYSVGIGQISSEVPQNLSASRPQDRQFILSSKKLLLSDSGFYLCAWSVFGSAEAFFGQGTRLTVV.

A remark on this clone: This may come from a read error, since a much larger clone is one base off. The V call is TRBV9, the J call TRBJ2-1; no definite D call. Germline CDR1 is SGDLS and CDR2 is YYNGEE. This CDR3 comprises 11 residues. Trimming took 5 bases from V and 5 from J, leaving 5 bases between them. The CDR3 protein is CASSTNNEQFF. The CDR3 DNA is TGTGCCAGCAGTACTAACAATGAGCAGTTCTTC.

The CDR3 nucleotides read TGTGCCTGGAGTGCCCACCGTGGGGGGGCAAACACTGAAGCTTTCTTT. Its translation is CAWSAHRGGANTEAFF. This chain joins TRBV30 and TRBJ1-1; the D gene is possibly TRBD1 (6 bases). Germline V CDR1 and CDR2: GTSNPN, SVGIG (reference sequence). Trimming stripped 1 base from V and 2 bases from J, with 17 bases between. The CDR3 extends over 16 amino acids.

This clone was picked up one time. This sequence joins TRBV28 and TRBJ1-1; no clear D gene. V dropped 3 bases and J dropped 5 bases, with 13 bases sitting between them. The CDR3 extends over 14 amino acids. CDR1 is MDHEN, CDR2 SYDVKM, per germline. This CDR3 reads CASSFGSLSTEAFF. CDR3 bases: TGTGCCAGCAGTTTCGGCAGCCTCTCGACTGAAGCTTTCTTT.

This clone was detected only a few times. V is TRBV28 and J is TRBJ1-2; 7 bases map to TRBD1. Germline values: CDR1 MDHEN, CDR2 SYDVKM. Trimming cost V 7 bases and J 7 bases; bases outside gene matches: 12. CDR3 length equals 14 residues. The CDR3 bases are TGTGCCAGCACCAAGACAGGGTTTTCAGTTGGCTACACCTTC. Translated: CASTKTGFSVGYTF.

A single count supports this clone. V usage is TRBV30 and J usage is TRBJ2-7; D gene unclear. The CDR3 totals 11 residues. Germline CDR1 is GTSNPN and CDR2 is SVGIG (reference sequence). Deletions cut 2 bases from V and 0 bases from J, with 2 bases between. Here the CDR3 DNA reads TGTGCCTGGAGTTCCTCCTACGAGCAGTACTTC. Protein product: CAWSSSYEQYF.

The sample holds one count of this clone. The chain recombines TRBV9 with TRBJ2-1, with TRBD2 matching over 10 bases. The junction had 2 bases not matched to a gene; V was cut back by 3 bases and J by 5 bases. CDR1 SGDLS and CDR2 YYNGEE come from the germline V gene. This CDR3 spans 14 amino acids. The CDR3, as DNA: TGTGCCAGCAGCGGGGGACTAGCGAACAATGAGCAGTTCTTC. Its protein product is CASSGGLANNEQFF.

This chain joins TRBV29-1 and TRBJ2-3, with 9 bases fitting TRBD1. The J segment lost 0 bases and the V segment lost 7 bases, leaving 5 bases of the junction unmatched. The CDR3 has 14 residues. Per germline, CDR1 SQVTM and CDR2 ANQGSEA. The CDR3 DNA follows: TGCAGCGCTGGACAGGGGAAGAGCACAGATACGCAGTATTTT. Translation gives CSAGQGKSTDTQYF.

The chain links TRBV7-8 to TRBJ2-6, with 9 bases that match TRBD1. The ends lost 4 bases at V and 5 bases at J; junction bases unmatched: 3. The CDR3 has 15 residues. Per the germline V gene, CDR1 is SGHVS and CDR2 is FQNEAQ. CDR3 region: CASSWTGARANVLTF. The CDR3, as DNA: TGTGCCAGCAGCTGGACAGGGGCTCGGGCCAACGTCCTGACTTTC.